The source of this T cell receptor beta chain is a study of T-cell memory formation after mild COVID-19. The study's findings and limits: Clones that contracted from day 15 to 85 had balanced CD4/CD8; later expanders were CD4+ biased. In pre-infection memory, a portion of responding clones appeared, which suggested that cross-reactive memory joined.

The CDR3 consists of 15 residues. The ends lost 3 bases at V and 4 bases at J; junction bases unmatched: 5. Germline CDR1 is KGHSH and CDR2 is LQKENI. MiXCR, run by TCRdb on the 5' RACE reads, gives a single entry per CDR3 protein. The sample holds under 350,000 distinct CDR3 sequences, 15% to 20% seen once. Remarks on this clonotype: Its antigen remains unidentified.

The TCR originated in a man between 18 and 35 years old who had mild COVID-19 (a few samples of this study predate the infection). Cell type and time point are not known. This rearrangement joins TRBV18 to TRBJ2-3, with 9 bases fitting TRBD2. The sequencing sample was made of PBMCs or a T cell subset sorted from them (not recorded which). The CDR3 region is CASSPGTSSPDTQYF. CDR3 nucleotides: TGTGCCAGCTCACCGGGGACTAGCTCCCCAGATACGCAGTATTTT.